This T cell receptor beta chain was observed in a study of CD4 and CD8 cells across lung adenocarcinoma regions. Samples came from patients with localized non-small cell lung adenocarcinoma. This clonotype appeared a few times. Each CDR3 protein is one row after TCRdb ran MiXCR on the PCR reads. The table lists approximately 19,000 distinct CDR3 sequences, around half of them singletons. CDR1 is MNHEY, CDR2 SMNVEV, per germline (reference sequence). The CDR3 totals 14 residues. The germline V and J ends were trimmed by 1 base and 2 bases, with 8 bases remaining between them. This clonotype was obtained from a female donor with lung adenocarcinoma. The CD4 and CD8 labels of this study may be unreliable. The source material was CD8+ T cells from the center of a lung tumor. The rearrangement links TRBV27 to TRBJ2-5; no firm D call. The CDR3 is CASSLFGRQETQYF. CDR3 bases: TGTGCCAGCAGTTTATTTGGCAGACAAGAGACCCAGTACTTC.